Listed below are T cell receptor beta chains from one sample, sequenced in a study of T-cell reconstitution after alpha-beta-depleted transplantation in children. A single record per CDR3 protein comes from TCRdb applying MiXCR to the PCR reads. The repertoire holds about a million distinct CDR3 sequences, about 26% seen once, with 25% to 35% in the top ten. Sequenced here: PBMCs, mostly from graft donor cells, sampled 360 days after TCRalphabeta/CD19-depleted stem cell transplant. These receptor sequences come from a boy in the first two years of life who had a stem cell transplant for SCID, so the T cells may come from the graft donor. Both conserved end residues are part of each CDR3. A D gene is named only where the DNA matches it firmly. The size of a clone is reported for some rows only, either as once, few or many, or as a class for expanded clones.

cdr3_nt	cdr3_aa	j_call	v_call	clone_size	d_call
TGCGCCAGCAGCCCACGGGGGAATGATCTAGCGGGCACCGGGGAGCTGTTTTTT	CASSPRGNDLAGTGELFF	TRBJ2-2	TRBV5-1	-	TRBD2
TGTGCCAGCAGCGGGGGAATGCGGGAGCTGTTTTTT	CASSGGMRELFF	TRBJ2-2	TRBV5-6	-	-
TGTGCCAGCAGTTCACAGGGAATGAATGAAAAACTGTTTTTT	CASSSQGMNEKLFF	TRBJ1-4	TRBV12-3/TRBV12-4	-	-
TGTGCCAGCAGCCCCCTGACAGCCGGGGAGCTGTTTTTT	CASSPLTAGELFF	TRBJ2-2	TRBV7-6	once	-
TGCGCCAGCAGCGTTAAACAGGGCGAAAGCTCCTACGAGCAGTACTTC	CASSVKQGESSYEQYF	TRBJ2-7	TRBV5-1	few	-
TGTGCCAGCAGCGAGGAGCTAAGCACAGATACGCAGTATTTT	CASSEELSTDTQYF	TRBJ2-3	TRBV9	-	-
TGTGCCAGCAGTTCCCGACCTGGGAACACTGAAGCTTTCTTT	CASSSRPGNTEAFF	TRBJ1-1	TRBV6-5	few	-
TGCAGTGCTAGAGATGAGGATCAGCCCCAGCATTTT	CSARDEDQPQHF	TRBJ1-5	TRBV20-1	-	-
TGTGCCATCAGTGAAGGGCCCCAGCATTTT	CAISEGPQHF	TRBJ1-5	TRBV10-3	-	-
TGCGCCAGCAGCTCTGGGGGGAGCCGAGACACCGGGGAGCTGTTTTTT	CASSSGGSRDTGELFF	TRBJ2-2	TRBV5-1	few	-
TGCAGTGCTAGGGAACAGGGGTTAACTGAAGCTTTCTTT	CSAREQGLTEAFF	TRBJ1-1	TRBV20-1	-	TRBD1
TGCGCCAGCAGCTTGCACCCGAGGACTAGCTCCTACGAGCAGTACTTC	CASSLHPRTSSYEQYF	TRBJ2-7	TRBV5-1	-	TRBD2
TGTGCCAGCAGCCACGCGGCCAGGGCGGATAACACCGGGGAGCTGTTTTTT	CASSHAARADNTGELFF	TRBJ2-2	TRBV7-2	few	-
TGTGCCAGTAGTATCGAAGTCCAGCCCCAGCATTTT	CASSIEVQPQHF	TRBJ1-5	TRBV19	few	-
TGTGCCAGCAGCTTTTTTCACAGGGGAGAGGACACTGAAGCTTTCTTT	CASSFFHRGEDTEAFF	TRBJ1-1	TRBV7-8	-	TRBD1
TGTGCCAGCATCCAAGAATTCCCCCCGACCCTCCACTTT	CASIQEFPPTLHF	TRBJ1-6	TRBV3-1	-	-
TGCGCCAGCAGCTTCCCTACAACAGGGAATTTCGAGCAGTACTTC	CASSFPTTGNFEQYF	TRBJ2-7	TRBV5-1	once	-
TGTGCCAGCTCAAAACTAGAGGCGGGAGAGACCCAGTACTTC	CASSKLEAGETQYF	TRBJ2-5	TRBV18	-	-
TGTGCCAGCAGCTCACAGGGGTACGTTGGCTACACCTTC	CASSSQGYVGYTF	TRBJ1-2	TRBV5-4	-	TRBD1
TGTGCCAGCAGTCCCCGCCGAACCGAGAGCTCCTACAATGAGCAGTTCTTC	CASSPRRTESSYNEQFF	TRBJ2-1	TRBV27	once	-
TGTGCCAGCAGCCGAACTAGCGGGGGGTTCGATGAGCAGTTCTTC	CASSRTSGGFDEQFF	TRBJ2-1	TRBV3-1	-	TRBD2
TGCGCCAGCAGCCAAGATATGGGTCCGGACAGGGGGGCCTATCAGTACTTC	CASSQDMGPDRGAYQYF	TRBJ2-7	TRBV4-1	-	TRBD1
TGTGCCAGCAGATCGACTAGCGGGAGCACAGATACGCAGTATTTT	CASRSTSGSTDTQYF	TRBJ2-3	TRBV12-3/TRBV12-4	-	TRBD2
TGTGCCAGCAGGCAAGCGGGGCCGAACACAGATACGCAGTATTTT	CASRQAGPNTDTQYF	TRBJ2-3	TRBV6-2/TRBV6-3	-	TRBD2
TGTGCCAGCAGCTTGGGGCTAGGGTACGAAGATACGCAGTATTTT	CASSLGLGYEDTQYF	TRBJ2-3	TRBV7-9	-	-
TGTGCCAGCGGGCCGTACGAGCAGTACTTC	CASGPYEQYF	TRBJ2-7	TRBV7-9	few	-
TGTGCCAGCAGTGAAGGGGGACAGTATAATTCACCCCTCCACTTT	CASSEGGQYNSPLHF	TRBJ1-6	TRBV2	many	TRBD1
TGTGCCAGCAGCTTAGCGCGGGACGTACGCGATGGCTACACCTTC	CASSLARDVRDGYTF	TRBJ1-2	TRBV7-2	-	-
TGTGCCACCAGCGGGGCTATGGGACTAGCGGGGGGAGATGAGCAGTTCTTC	CATSGAMGLAGGDEQFF	TRBJ2-1	TRBV15	-	TRBD2
TGTGCCAGCAGTCCCGGACAGGGTCTCAGTGAGCAGTTCTTC	CASSPGQGLSEQFF	TRBJ2-1	TRBV12-3/TRBV12-4	-	TRBD1
TGTGCCAGCAGTTATAACCGTGAAAAACTGTTTTTT	CASSYNREKLFF	TRBJ1-4	TRBV12-3/TRBV12-4	few	-
TGTGCCAGCAGACCGGGACTCCCCGGCCACGAGCAGTACTTC	CASRPGLPGHEQYF	TRBJ2-7	TRBV6-1	-	-